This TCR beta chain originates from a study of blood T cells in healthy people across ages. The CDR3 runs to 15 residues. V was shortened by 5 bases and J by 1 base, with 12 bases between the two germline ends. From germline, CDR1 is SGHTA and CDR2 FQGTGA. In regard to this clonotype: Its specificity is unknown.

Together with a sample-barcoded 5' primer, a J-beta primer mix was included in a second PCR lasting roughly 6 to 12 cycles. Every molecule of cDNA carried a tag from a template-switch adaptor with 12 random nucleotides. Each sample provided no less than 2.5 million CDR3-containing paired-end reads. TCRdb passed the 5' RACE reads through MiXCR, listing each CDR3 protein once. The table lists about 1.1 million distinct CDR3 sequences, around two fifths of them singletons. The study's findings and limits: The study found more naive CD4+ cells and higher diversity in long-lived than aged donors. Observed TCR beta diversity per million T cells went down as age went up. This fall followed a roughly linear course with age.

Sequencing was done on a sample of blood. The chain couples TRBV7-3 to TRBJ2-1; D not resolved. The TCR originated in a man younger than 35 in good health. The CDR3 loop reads CASSEDTRSYNEQFF. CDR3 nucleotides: TGTGCCAGCAGCGAAGACACCCGGTCCTACAATGAGCAGTTCTTC.